This paragraph covers one T cell receptor (beta chain) sequence. This clone was seen once. Its antigen is not yet known. Base qualities are missing; no much larger clone stands one base away. Each collaborating institution followed its own protocols to collect whole blood in K2EDTA tubes. Collaborator samples were shipped for TCRbeta analysis as frozen whole blood, isolated PBMCs, or DNA extracted from either sample type. This sample was taken from a study of blood T cell repertoires in COVID-19 (dated by TCRdb to 2018 to 2020). In terms of the full investigation: Collaborator samples came from the United States, Italy and Spain and covered acute and convalescent phases of COVID-19. The material from the prospective study consisted of cDNA or gDNA derived from T cells, B-cell-depleted T cells, or PBMCs. The sample metadata nearly always contained a de-identified subject ID, COVID-19 status, age in years and sex. The dataset comprised deeply sampled blood TCRbeta repertoires from subjects exposed to, actively infected with, or recovered from COVID-19. The repertoires were released in a freely available public database meant as a resource for research on the immune response to SARS-CoV-2. HLA class I and class II types, where available, came from metadata supplied by the sample provider rather than from assay-based typing. Samples came from the ongoing ImmuneRACE study (first 160 participants) plus 1,254 subjects from 6 global collaborators.

After removal of 5 bases from V and 6 bases from J, the junction retains 8 bases not matched to a gene. From the cysteine through the phenylalanine, the CDR3 covers 14 amino acids. Left in the record is the CDR3 DNA by itself, 42 bases read in frame from the first base. CDR1 and CDR2 are drawn from the germline V gene: SGHRS, YFSETQ. The paper as a whole reports these results and caveats: The quantity of clinical and demographic metadata differed by source and by participant and was supplied without curation.

TCRbeta CDR3 regions were amplified from genomic DNA using the immunoSEQ Assay, a bias-controlled multiplex PCR. From the authors' description of their analysis: The number of nucleated cells in each sample was estimated by amplification of reference gene primers within the assay. To quantify the absolute abundance of each unique TCRbeta CDR3 rearrangement, sequence reads were collapsed and filtered. For each sample, productive Simpson clonality was calculated as the square root of Simpson's diversity index over productive rearrangements. Here the immuneACCESS table is served through TCRdb, limited to in-frame sequences with V and J called. Missing clones are a known gap in these copies; in checked studies unresolved V genes cover under half, and the rest lacks a known reason. The V and J calls and clone size are taken from that table; D and trimming were inferred from the DNA. The sample table contains around 100,000 clones; only one count was recorded for less than 85% of them. Jointly, the top ten make up approximately 24% of the sample.

Input material: peripheral blood. This chain joins TRBV5-1 to TRBJ2-3, and 8 junctional nucleotides match TRBD1. The TCR was taken from a human donor in a cohort sampled during active COVID-19. The nucleotides read TGCGCCAGCAGTCTGACAGGGGTCGCGGATACGCAGTATTTT. Protein translation: CASSLTGVADTQYF.